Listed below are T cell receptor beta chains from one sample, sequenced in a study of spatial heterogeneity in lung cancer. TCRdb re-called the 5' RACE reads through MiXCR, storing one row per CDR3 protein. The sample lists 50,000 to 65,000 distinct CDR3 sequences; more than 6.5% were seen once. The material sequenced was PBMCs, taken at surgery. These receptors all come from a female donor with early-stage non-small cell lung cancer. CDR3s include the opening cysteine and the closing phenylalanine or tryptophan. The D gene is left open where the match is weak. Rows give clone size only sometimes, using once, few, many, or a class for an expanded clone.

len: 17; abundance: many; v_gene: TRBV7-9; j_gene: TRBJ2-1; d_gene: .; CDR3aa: CASSPPFRQAIYNEQFF; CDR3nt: TGTGCCAGCAGCCCGCCGTTTCGACAGGCGATTTACAATGAGCAGTTCTTC
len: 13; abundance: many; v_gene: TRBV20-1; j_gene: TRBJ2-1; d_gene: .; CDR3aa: CSASVDTHNEQFF; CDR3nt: TGCAGTGCTAGCGTAGACACCCACAATGAGCAGTTCTTC
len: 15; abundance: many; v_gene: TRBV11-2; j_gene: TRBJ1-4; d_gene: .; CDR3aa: CASSLHGTPNEKLFF; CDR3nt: TGTGCCAGCAGCTTACACGGGACACCTAATGAAAAACTGTTTTTT
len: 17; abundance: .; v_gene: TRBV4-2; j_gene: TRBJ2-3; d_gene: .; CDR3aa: CASSQPTTGPGAGTQYF; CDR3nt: TGTGCCAGCAGCCAACCTACGACAGGTCCCGGCGCGGGTACGCAGTATTTT
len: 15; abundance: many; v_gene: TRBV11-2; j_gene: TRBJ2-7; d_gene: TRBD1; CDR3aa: CASSPRQGAAYEQYF; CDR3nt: TGTGCCAGCAGTCCTAGACAGGGGGCTGCCTACGAGCAGTACTTC
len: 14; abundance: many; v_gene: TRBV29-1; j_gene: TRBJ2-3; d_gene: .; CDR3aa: CSVKDTGSTDTQYF; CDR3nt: TGCAGCGTGAAGGACACAGGTTCCACAGATACGCAGTATTTT
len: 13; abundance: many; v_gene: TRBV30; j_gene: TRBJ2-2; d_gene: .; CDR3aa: CAWSRMSTGELFF; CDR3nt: TGTGCCTGGAGTAGGATGAGCACCGGGGAGCTGTTTTTT
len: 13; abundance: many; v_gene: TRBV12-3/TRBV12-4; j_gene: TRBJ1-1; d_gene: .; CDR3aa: CASSRLHNTEAFF; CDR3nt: TGTGCCAGCAGCCGACTTCATAACACTGAAGCTTTCTTT
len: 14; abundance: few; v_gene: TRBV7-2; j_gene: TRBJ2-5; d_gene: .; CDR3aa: CASSRPGYQETQYF; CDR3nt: TGTGCCAGCAGCCGACCTGGGTACCAAGAGACCCAGTACTTC
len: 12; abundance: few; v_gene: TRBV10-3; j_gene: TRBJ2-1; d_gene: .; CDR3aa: CAISTVEGTQFF; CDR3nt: TGTGCCATCAGTACAGTTGAAGGGACGCAGTTCTTC
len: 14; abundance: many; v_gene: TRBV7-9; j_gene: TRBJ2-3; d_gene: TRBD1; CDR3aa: CASSKGQSTDTQYF; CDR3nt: TGTGCCAGCAGCAAGGGACAGAGCACAGATACGCAGTATTTT
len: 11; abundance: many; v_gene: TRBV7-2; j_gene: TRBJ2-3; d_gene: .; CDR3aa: CASSEVDTQYF; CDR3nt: TGTGCCAGCAGCGAAGTGGATACGCAGTATTTT
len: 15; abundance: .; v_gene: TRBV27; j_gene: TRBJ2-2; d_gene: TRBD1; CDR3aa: CASSEDRVSTGELFF; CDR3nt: TGTGCCAGCAGCGAGGACAGGGTATCCACCGGGGAGCTGTTTTTT
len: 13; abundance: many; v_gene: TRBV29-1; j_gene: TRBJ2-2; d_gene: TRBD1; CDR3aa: CSVDRGNTGELFF; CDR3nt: TGCAGCGTCGACAGGGGGAACACCGGGGAGCTGTTTTTT
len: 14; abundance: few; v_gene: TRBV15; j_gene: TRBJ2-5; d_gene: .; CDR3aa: CATGRRPEQETQYF; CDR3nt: TGTGCCACCGGCAGACGACCCGAACAAGAGACCCAGTACTTC
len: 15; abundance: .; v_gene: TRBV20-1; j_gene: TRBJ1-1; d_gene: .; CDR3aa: CSVKMGGEGNTEAFF; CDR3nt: TGCAGTGTGAAAATGGGGGGCGAAGGGAACACTGAAGCTTTCTTT
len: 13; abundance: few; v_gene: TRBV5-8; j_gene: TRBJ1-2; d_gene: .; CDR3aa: CASSLAQGRGYTF; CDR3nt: TGTGCCAGCAGCTTGGCCCAGGGTCGGGGCTACACCTTC
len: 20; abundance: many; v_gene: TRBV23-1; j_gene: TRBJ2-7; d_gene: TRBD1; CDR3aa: CASYLGPKSVFVGTGAEQYF; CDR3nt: TGCGCCAGCTATCTAGGACCCAAGTCGGTTTTTGTGGGGACAGGGGCCGAGCAGTACTTC
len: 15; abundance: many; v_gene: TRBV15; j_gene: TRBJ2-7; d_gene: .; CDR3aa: CATSRARTREGTPVF; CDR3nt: TGTGCCACCAGCAGAGCGAGGACAAGGGAGGGGACACCAGTTTTC
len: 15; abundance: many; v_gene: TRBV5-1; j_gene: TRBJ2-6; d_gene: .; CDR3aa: CASSHRDSGANVLTF; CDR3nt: TGCGCCAGCAGCCACAGAGACTCTGGGGCCAACGTCCTGACTTTC
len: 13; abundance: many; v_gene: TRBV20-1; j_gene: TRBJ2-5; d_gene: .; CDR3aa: CSASRGSQETQYF; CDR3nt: TGCAGTGCTTCGCGGGGATCGCAAGAGACCCAGTACTTC
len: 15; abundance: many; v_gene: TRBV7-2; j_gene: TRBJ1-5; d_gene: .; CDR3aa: CASSLGIGQGQPQHF; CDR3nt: TGTGCCAGCAGCTTAGGGATAGGACAAGGTCAGCCCCAGCATTTT
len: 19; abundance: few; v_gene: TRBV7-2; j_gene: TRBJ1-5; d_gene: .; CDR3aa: CASSLDLAGEEGGNQPQHF; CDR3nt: TGTGCCAGCAGCTTAGACTTGGCAGGGGAAGAGGGAGGGAATCAGCCCCAGCATTTT
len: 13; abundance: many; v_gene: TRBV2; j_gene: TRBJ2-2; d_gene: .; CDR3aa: CASSEEGVGELFF; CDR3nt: TGTGCCAGCAGTGAAGAGGGGGTCGGGGAGCTGTTTTTT
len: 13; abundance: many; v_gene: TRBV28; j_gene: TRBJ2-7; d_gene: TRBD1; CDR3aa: CASRDRLTYEQYF; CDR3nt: TGTGCCAGCAGGGACAGGCTCACCTACGAGCAGTACTTC
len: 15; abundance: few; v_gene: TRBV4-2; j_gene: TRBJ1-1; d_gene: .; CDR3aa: CASSPPPDRNTEAFF; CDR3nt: TGTGCCAGCAGCCCACCCCCCGACAGGAACACTGAAGCTTTCTTT
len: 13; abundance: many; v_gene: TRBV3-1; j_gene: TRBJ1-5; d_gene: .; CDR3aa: CASSQDQDQPQHF; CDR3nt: TGTGCCAGCAGCCAAGATCAGGATCAGCCCCAGCATTTT
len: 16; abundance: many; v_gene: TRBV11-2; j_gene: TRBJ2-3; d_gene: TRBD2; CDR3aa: CASRNRLAGGLGTQYF; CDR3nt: TGTGCCAGCAGAAATCGACTAGCGGGGGGCCTCGGGACGCAGTATTTT
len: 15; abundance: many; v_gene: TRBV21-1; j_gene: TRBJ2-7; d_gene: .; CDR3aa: CASSKDLAGPGESDF; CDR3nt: TGTGCCAGCAGCAAAGATTTGGCAGGGCCTGGAGAGTCGGACTTC
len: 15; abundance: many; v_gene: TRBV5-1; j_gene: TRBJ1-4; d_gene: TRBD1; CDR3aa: CASSGPGQGGEKLFF; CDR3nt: TGCGCCAGCAGCGGACCGGGACAGGGCGGAGAAAAACTGTTTTTT
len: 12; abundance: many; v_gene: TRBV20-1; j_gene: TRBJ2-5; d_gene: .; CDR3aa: CSAREGVETQYF; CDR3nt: TGCAGCGCTAGGGAAGGAGTGGAGACCCAGTACTTC
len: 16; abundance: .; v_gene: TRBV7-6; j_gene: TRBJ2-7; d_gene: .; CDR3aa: CASSLMPPGSSYEQYF; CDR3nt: TGTGCCAGCAGCCTCATGCCTCCCGGTAGCTCCTACGAGCAGTACTTC
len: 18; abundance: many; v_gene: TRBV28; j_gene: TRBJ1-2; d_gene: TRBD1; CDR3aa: CASKSRQGKGLGAYGYTF; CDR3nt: TGTGCCAGCAAGTCCCGACAGGGGAAGGGACTAGGGGCCTATGGCTACACCTTC
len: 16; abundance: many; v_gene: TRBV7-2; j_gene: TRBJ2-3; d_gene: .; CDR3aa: CASSSFGGSGTDTQYF; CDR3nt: TGTGCCAGCAGCTCATTTGGGGGGTCGGGCACAGATACGCAGTATTTT
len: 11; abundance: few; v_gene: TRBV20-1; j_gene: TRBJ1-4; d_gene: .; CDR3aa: CSASTWEKLFF; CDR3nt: TGCAGTGCTAGTACGTGGGAAAAACTGTTTTTT
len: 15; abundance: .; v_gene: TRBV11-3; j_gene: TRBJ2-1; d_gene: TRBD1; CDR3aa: CASSLRQGSYNEQFF; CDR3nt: TGTGCCAGCAGCTTACGACAGGGATCCTACAATGAGCAGTTCTTC